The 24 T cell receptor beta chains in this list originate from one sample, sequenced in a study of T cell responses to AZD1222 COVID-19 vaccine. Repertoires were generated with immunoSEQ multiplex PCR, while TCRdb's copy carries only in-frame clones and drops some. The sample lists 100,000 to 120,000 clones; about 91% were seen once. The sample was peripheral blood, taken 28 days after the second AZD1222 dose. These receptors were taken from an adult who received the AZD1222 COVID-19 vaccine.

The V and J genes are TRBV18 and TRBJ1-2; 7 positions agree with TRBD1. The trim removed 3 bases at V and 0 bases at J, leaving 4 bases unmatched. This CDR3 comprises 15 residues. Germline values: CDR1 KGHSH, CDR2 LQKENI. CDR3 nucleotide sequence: TGTGCCAGCTCACCTACGGGACAGCCTAACTATGGCTACACCTTC. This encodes CASSPTGQPNYGYTF.

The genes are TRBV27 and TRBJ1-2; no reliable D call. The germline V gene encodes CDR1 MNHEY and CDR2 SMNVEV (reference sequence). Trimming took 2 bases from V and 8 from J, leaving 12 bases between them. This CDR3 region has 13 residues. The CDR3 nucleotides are TGTGCCAGCAGTTTACGGCCAAATGCCGGCTACACCTTC. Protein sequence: CASSLRPNAGYTF.

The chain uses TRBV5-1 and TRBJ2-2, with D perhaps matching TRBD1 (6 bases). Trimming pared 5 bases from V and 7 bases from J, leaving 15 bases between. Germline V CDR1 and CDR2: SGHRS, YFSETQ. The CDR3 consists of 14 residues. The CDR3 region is CASSSGALLGELFF. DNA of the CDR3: TGCGCCAGCAGTTCAGGGGCCTTACTCGGGGAGCTGTTTTTT.

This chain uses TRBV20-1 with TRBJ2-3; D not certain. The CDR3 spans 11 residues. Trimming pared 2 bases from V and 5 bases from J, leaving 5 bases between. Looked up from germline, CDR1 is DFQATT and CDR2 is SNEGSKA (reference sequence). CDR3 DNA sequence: TGCAGTGCTAGAAAAGGAGATACGCAGTATTTT. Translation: CSARKGDTQYF.

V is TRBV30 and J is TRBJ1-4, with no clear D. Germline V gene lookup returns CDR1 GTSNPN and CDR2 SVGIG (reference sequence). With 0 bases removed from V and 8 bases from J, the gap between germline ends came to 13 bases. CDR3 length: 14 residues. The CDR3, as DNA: TGTGCCTGGAGTGTATCCCATCTTTCAGAAAAACTGTTTTTT. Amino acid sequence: CAWSVSHLSEKLFF.

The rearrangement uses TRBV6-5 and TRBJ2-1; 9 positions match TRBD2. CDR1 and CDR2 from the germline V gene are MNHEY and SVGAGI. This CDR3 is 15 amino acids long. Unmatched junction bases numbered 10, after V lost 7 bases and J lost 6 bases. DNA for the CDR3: TGTGCCAGCACTCCCGCAACTAGCGGGCCCAATGAGCAGTTCTTC. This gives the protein CASTPATSGPNEQFF.

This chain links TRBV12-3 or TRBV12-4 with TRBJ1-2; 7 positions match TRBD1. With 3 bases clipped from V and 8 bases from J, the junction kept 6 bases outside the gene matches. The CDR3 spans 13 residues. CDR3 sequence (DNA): TGTGCCAGCAGTTTCGGTAGGGGGCAAGGCTACACCTTC. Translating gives CASSFGRGQGYTF.

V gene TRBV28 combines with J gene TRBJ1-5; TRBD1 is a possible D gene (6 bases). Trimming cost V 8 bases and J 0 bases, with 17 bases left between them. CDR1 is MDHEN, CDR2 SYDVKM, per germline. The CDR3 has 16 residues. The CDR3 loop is CASLTGGLYSNQPQHF. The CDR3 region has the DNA TGTGCCAGCCTAACGGGGGGGCTTTATAGCAATCAGCCCCAGCATTTT.

The CDR3 is CASSESLAGALEQYF. CDR3 in DNA: TGTGCCAGCAGTGAAAGTCTAGCGGGCGCTCTCGAGCAGTACTTC. The rearrangement joins TRBV2 to TRBJ2-7; 8 nucleotides match TRBD2. V lost 2 bases to trimming and J lost 6 bases; unmatched junction nucleotides: 9. There are 15 residues in the CDR3. Germline V lookup: CDR1 SNHLY, CDR2 FYNNEI.

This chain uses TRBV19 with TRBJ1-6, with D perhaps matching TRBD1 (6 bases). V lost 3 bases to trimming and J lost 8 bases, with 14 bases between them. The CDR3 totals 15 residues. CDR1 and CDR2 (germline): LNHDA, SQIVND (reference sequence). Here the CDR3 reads CASSILGRGDSPLHF. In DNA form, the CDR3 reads TGTGCCAGTAGTATCCTGGGCAGGGGTGATTCACCCCTCCACTTT.

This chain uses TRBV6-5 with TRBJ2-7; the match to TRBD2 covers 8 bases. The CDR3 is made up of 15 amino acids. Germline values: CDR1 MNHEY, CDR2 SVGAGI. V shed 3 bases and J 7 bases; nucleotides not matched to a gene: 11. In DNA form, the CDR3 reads TGTGCCAGCAGTTATACAGCGGGAGAGAATCGGGAGCAGTACTTC. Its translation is CASSYTAGENREQYF.

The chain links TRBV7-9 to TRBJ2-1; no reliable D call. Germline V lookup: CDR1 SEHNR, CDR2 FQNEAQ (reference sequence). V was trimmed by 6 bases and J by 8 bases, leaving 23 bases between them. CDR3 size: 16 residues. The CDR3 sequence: CASSPTLGSWGDEQFF. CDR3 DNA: TGTGCCAGCAGTCCTACTCTGGGTAGCTGGGGTGATGAGCAGTTCTTC.

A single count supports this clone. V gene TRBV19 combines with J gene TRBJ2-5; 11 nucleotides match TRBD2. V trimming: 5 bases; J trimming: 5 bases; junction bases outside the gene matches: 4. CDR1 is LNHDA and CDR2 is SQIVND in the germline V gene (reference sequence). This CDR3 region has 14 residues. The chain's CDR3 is CASSLAGGFETQYF. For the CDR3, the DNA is TGTGCCAGTAGTCTAGCGGGAGGTTTTGAGACCCAGTACTTC.

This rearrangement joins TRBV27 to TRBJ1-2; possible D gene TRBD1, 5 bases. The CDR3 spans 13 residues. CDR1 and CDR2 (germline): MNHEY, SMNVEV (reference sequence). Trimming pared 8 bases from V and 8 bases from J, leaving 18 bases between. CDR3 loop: CASLGAWGRGYTF. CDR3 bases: TGTGCCAGCCTCGGGGCGTGGGGTCGGGGCTACACCTTC.

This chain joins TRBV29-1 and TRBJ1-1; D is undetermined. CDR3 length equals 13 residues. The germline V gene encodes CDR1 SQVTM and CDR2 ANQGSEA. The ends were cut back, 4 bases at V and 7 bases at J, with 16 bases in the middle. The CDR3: CSVGVLATLEAFF. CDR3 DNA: TGCAGCGTTGGGGTCTTGGCTACACTTGAAGCTTTCTTT.

The CDR3 loop is CASSLAAGVSSYEQYF. CDR3 bases: TGTGCCAGCAGCTTAGCGGCCGGGGTGAGCTCCTACGAGCAGTACTTC. The gene calls are TRBV7-9 and TRBJ2-7, with D possibly TRBD2 on 5 matching bases. Deletions cut 0 bases from V and 0 bases from J, with 12 bases between. The CDR3 is 16 residues long. In germline, CDR1 is SEHNR, CDR2 FQNEAQ (reference sequence).

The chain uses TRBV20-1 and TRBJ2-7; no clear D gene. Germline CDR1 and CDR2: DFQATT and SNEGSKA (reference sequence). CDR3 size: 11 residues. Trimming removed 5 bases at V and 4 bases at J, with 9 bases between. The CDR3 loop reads CSAPLVYEQYF. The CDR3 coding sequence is TGCAGTGCTCCATTGGTATACGAGCAGTACTTC.

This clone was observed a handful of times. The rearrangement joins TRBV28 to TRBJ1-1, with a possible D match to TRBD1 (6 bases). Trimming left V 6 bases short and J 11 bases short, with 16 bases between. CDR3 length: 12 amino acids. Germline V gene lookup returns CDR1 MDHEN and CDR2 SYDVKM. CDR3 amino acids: CASSTGTITAFF. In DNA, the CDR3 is TGTGCCAGCAGCACCGGGACAATCACGGCTTTCTTT.

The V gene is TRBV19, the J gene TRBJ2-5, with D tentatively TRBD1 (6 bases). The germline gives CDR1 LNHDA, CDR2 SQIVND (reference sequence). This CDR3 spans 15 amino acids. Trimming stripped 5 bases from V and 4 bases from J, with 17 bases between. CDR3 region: CASSPNSRRGETQYF. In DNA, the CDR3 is TGTGCCAGTAGTCCCAACTCCCGCAGGGGAGAGACCCAGTACTTC. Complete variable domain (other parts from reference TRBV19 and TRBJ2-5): DGGITQSPKYLFRKEGQNVTLSCEQNLNHDAMYWYRQDPGQGLRLIYYSQIVNDFQKGDIAEGYSVSREKKESFPLTVTSAQKNPTAFYLCASSPNSRRGETQYFGPGTRLLVL.

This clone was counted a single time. The CDR3 DNA follows: TGTGCCAGCAGCCTAACCCCCCGAATGGACAGGACTGAAGCTTTCTTT. As protein: CASSLTPRMDRTEAFF. This chain joins TRBV3-1 (or the pseudogene TRBV3-2) and TRBJ1-1; 7 bases are a match to TRBD1. The CDR3 has 16 amino acids. Germline V gene sequence: CDR1 LGHDT, CDR2 YNNKEL (reference sequence). V shed 4 bases and J 5 bases; nucleotides not matched to a gene: 13.

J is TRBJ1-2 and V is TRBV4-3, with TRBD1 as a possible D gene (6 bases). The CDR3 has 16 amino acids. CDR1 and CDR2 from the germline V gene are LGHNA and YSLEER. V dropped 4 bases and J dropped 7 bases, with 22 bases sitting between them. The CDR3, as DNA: TGCGCCAGCAGCCGATCAGGCCGTACAGGGATCAGTGGCTACACCTTC. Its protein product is CASSRSGRTGISGYTF.

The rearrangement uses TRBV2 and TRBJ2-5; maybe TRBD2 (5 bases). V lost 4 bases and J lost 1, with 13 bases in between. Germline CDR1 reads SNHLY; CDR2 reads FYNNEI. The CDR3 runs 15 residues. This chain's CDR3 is CASSVSEALQETQYF. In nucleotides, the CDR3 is TGTGCCAGCAGTGTTAGCGAGGCCCTCCAAGAGACCCAGTACTTC.

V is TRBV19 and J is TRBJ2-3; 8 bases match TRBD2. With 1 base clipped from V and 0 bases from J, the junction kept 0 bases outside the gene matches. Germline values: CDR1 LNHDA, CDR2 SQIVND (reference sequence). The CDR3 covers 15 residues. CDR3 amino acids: CASSIAGGSTDTQYF. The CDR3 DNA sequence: TGTGCCAGTAGTATAGCGGGAGGGAGCACAGATACGCAGTATTTT.

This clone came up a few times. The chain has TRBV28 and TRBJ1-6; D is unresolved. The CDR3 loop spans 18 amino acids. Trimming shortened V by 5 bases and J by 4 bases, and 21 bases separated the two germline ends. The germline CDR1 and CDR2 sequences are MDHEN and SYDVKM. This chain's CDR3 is CASSLRGWGERYNSPLHF. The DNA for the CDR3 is TGTGCCAGCAGTCTCCGAGGGTGGGGAGAGAGATATAATTCACCCCTCCACTTT.